This note documents a single T cell receptor beta chain sequence. This clone was seen only once. This receptor's antigen is unknown. No base qualities exist here, and no much larger clone lies one base off it. This entry belongs to a study of cytomegalovirus exposure and HLA in healthy donors (dated by TCRdb to about 2017). With regard to the full study: The 666 repertoires of the first cohort and the roughly 120 validation repertoires were produced on the same platform, according to a later analysis. The aim of the study was to test whether cataloging public T cell receptors could identify signatures of past pathogen exposure. A separate validation cohort of 100 to 150 different subjects was used in addition to the approximately 640-subject first cohort. To predict cytomegalovirus infection status, the study brought together high-throughput TCR immunosequencing, statistical association of individual TCRs with disease status, and machine learning. Overall results and qualifications from the work: The classifier was reported to diagnose cytomegalovirus status with high specificity and sensitivity in both the original cohort and the validation cohort. According to the authors, the approach could potentially be generalized to other disease states and immunological phenotypes. Across donors, most TCR sequences were observed very rarely, whereas some public TCRs were present in many individuals. The study gave a list of more than 150 TCR beta chains associated with cytomegalovirus. Subsequent analysis determined that TCRs grouped into clusters in the first cohort also showed a tendency toward co-occurrence across the 130 or so validation repertoires, and 85% to 95% of cluster scores exceeded 0. In vitro tests confirmed that three of the cytomegalovirus-associated TCR beta chains recognize cytomegalovirus antigens. A later analysis had no HLA typing for the validation cohort, so co-occurrence there was scored across all 120 or so repertoires.

Library preparation was by the immunoSEQ multiplex PCR assay. Processing in the source paper ran as follows. A statistical classification framework was developed to diagnose cytomegalovirus status using the catalog of TCR beta chain sequences. The immuneACCESS repertoire file appears here via TCRdb, limited to in-frame rearrangements. These files lack a portion of the clones; in checked studies, under half of the deficit traces to unresolved V genes, and the cause of the others is not known. V, J and clone size derive from that table, while D and trimming were established from the DNA sequence. Recorded for this sample are some 210,000 clones; around 87% of them occurred a single time. 1.5% to 2% of the sample lies in the top ten. Separate from the approximately 670-subject first cohort, the validation cohort of about 110 subjects was the group to which the donors belonged. The specimen sequenced was PBMCs. The receptor was isolated from a woman between 18 and 29 years old in good health and CMV-seropositive.

The encoded CDR3 is CAWSVQRTGGKSNYGYTF. The nucleotides read TGTGCCTGGAGTGTACAGAGGACAGGGGGCAAGTCGAACTATGGCTACACCTTC. In this chain, TRBV30 is recombined with TRBJ1-2; 11 bases in the middle match TRBD1. Taken from cysteine to phenylalanine, the CDR3 has 18 residues. Of the read, only the CDR3 DNA is kept; its 54 bases are in frame from base 1. V loses 0 bases at its end and J loses 2 bases; junction bases beyond the gene matches: 11. Via the germline V gene (reference sequence), CDR1 is GTSNPN and CDR2 SVGIG.